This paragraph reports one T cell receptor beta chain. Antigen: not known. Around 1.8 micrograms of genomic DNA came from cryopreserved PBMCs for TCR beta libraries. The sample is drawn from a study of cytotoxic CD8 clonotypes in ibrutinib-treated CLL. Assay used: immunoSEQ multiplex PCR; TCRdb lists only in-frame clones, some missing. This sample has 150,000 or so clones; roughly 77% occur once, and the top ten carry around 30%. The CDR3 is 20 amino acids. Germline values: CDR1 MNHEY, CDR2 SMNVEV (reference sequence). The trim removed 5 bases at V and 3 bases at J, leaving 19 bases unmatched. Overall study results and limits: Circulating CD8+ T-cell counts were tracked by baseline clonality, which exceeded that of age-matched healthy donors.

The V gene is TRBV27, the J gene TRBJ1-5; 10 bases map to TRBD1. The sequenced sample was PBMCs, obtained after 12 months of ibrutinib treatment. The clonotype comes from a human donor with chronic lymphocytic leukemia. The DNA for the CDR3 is TGTGCCAGCAGTCCCCAACCCGACAGGGGGCTCGGTGGTAACAATCAGCCCCAGCATTTT. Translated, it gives CASSPQPDRGLGGNNQPQHF.